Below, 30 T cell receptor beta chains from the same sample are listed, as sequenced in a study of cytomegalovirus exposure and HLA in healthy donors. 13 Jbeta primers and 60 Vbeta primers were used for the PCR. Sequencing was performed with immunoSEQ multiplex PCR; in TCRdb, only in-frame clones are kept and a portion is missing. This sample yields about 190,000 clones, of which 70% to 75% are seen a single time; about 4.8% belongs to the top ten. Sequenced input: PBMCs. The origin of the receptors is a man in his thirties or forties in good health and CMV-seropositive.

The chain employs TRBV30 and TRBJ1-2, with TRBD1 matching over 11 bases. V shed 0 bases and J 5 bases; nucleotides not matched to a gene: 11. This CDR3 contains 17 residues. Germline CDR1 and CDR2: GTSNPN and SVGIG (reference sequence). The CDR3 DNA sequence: TGTGCCTGGAGTGTACCAAGGGACAGGGGGACCTCTTATGGCTACACCTTC. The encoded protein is CAWSVPRDRGTSYGYTF.

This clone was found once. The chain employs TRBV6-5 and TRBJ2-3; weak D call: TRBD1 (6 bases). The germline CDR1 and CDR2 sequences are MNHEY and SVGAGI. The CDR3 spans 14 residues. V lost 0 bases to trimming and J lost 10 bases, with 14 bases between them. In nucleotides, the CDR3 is TGTGCCAGCAGTTACTCGGGGGCCGCCCGGGCGCAGTATTTT. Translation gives CASSYSGAARAQYF.

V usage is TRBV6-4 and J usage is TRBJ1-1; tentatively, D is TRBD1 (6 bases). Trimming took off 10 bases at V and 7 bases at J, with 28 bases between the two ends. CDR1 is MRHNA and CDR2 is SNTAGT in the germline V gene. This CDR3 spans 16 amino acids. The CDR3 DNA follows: TGTGCCACACACACTCACCTCTGGGGGCCGACGGATGAAGCTTTCTTT. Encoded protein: CATHTHLWGPTDEAFF.

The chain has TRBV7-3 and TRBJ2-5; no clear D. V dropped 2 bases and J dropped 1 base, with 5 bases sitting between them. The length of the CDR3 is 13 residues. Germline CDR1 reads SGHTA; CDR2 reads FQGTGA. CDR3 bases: TGTGCCAGCAGCTTACAATCCCAAGAGACCCAGTACTTC. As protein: CASSLQSQETQYF. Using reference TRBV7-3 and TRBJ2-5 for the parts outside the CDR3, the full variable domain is GAGVSQTPSNKVTEKGKYVELRCDPISGHTALYWYRQSLGQGPEFLIYFQGTGAADDSGLPNDRFFAVRPEGSVSTLKIQRTERGDSAVYLCASSLQSQETQYFGPGTRLLVL.

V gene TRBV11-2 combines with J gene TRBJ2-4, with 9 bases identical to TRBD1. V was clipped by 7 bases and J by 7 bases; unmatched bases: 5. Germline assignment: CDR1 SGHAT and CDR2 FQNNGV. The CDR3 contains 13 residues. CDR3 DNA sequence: TGTGCCAGCAACCGGGACAGGGATAACATTCAGTACTTC. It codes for CASNRDRDNIQYF.

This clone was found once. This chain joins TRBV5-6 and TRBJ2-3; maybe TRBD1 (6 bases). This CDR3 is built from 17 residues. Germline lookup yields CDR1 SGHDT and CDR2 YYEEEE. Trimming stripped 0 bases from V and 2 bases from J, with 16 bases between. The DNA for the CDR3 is TGTGCCAGCAGCTTGGCCGGGGACAACTCCTTCACAGATACGCAGTATTTT. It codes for CASSLAGDNSFTDTQYF.

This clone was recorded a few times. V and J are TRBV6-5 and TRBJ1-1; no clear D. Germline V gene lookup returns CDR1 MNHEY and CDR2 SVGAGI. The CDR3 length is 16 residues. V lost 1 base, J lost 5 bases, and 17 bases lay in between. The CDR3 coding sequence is TGTGCCAGCAGTTACTGGGCCCCCCCGGGGAGGACTGAAGCTTTCTTT. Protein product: CASSYWAPPGRTEAFF.

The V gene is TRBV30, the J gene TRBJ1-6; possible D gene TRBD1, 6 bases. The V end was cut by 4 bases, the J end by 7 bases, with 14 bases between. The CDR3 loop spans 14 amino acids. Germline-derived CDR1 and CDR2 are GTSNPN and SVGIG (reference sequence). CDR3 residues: CAWKTGLENSPLHF. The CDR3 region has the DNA TGTGCCTGGAAAACAGGGTTAGAGAATTCACCCCTCCACTTT. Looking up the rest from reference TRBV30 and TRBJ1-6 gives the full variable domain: SQTIHQWPATLVQPVGSPLSLECTVEGTSNPNLYWYRQAAGRGLQLLFYSVGIGQISSEVPQNLSASRPQDRQFILSSKKLLLSDSGFYLCAWKTGLENSPLHFGNGTRLTVT.

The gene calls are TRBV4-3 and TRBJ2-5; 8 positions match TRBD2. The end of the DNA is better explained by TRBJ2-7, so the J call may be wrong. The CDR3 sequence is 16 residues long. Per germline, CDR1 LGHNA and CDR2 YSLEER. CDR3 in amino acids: CASSQDWASGSYEQYF. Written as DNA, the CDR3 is TGCGCCAGCAGCCAAGATTGGGCTAGCGGGTCCTACGAGCAGTACTTC.

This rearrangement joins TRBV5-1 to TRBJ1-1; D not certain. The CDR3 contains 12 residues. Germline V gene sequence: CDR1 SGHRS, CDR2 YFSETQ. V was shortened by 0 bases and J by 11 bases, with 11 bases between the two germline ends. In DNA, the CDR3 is TGCGCCAGCAGCTTGGACGGGGAGGATGCTTTCTTT. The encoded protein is CASSLDGEDAFF.

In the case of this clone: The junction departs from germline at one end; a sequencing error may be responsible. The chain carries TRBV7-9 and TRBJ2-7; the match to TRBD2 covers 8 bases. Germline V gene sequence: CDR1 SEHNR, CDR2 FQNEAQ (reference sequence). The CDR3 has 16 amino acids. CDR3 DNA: TGTTCCAGCAGCTTCCCAGCGGGGGCGACCTCCTACGAGCAGTACTTC. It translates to CSSSFPAGATSYEQYF. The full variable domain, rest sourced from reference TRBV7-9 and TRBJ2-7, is DTGVSQNPRHKITKRGQNVTFRCDPISEHNRLYWYRQTLGQGPEFLTYFQNEAQLEKSRLLSDRFSAERPKGSFSTLEIQRTEQGDSAMYLCSSSFPAGATSYEQYFGPGTRLTVT.

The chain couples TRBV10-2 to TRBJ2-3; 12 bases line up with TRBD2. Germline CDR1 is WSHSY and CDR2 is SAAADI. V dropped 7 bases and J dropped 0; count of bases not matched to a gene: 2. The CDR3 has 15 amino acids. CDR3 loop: CASTLAGGSTDTQYF. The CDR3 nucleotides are TGCGCCAGCACCCTAGCGGGGGGGAGCACAGATACGCAGTATTTT.

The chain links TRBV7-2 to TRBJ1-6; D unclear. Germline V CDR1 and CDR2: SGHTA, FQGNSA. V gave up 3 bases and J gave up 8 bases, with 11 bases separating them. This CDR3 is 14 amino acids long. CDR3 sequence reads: CASSLTGEYSPLHF. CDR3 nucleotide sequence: TGTGCCAGCAGCTTGACCGGGGAGTATTCACCCCTCCACTTT.

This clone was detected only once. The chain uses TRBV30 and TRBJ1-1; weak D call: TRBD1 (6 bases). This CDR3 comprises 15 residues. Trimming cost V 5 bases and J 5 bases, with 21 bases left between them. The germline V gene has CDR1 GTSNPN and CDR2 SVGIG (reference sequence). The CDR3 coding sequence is TGTGCCTGGGTTAAGTGGGGGCTAAGTAGGACTGAAGCTTTCTTT. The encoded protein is CAWVKWGLSRTEAFF.

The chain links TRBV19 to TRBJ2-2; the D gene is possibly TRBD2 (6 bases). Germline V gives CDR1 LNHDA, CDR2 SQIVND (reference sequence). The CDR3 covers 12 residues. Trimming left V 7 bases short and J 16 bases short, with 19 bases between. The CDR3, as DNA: TGTGCCAGTACCTGGGACGGAGGGGCAAGGTTTTTT. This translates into CASTWDGGARFF.

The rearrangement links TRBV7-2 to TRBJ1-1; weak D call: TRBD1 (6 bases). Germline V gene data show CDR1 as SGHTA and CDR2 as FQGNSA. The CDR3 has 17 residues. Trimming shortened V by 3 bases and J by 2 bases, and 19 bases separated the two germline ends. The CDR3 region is CASSFKGTRPGNTEAFF. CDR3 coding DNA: TGTGCCAGCAGCTTTAAAGGGACACGACCCGGCAACACTGAAGCTTTCTTT.

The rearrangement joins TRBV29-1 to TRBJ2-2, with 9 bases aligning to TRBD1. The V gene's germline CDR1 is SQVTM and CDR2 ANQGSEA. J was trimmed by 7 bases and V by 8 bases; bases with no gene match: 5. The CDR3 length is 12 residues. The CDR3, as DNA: TGCAGCACCCGGACAGGGGACGGGGAGCTGTTTTTT. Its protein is CSTRTGDGELFF.

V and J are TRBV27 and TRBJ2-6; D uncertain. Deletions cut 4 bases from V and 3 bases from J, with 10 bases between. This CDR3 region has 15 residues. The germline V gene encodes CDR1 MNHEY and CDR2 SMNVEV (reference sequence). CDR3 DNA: TGTGCCAGCAGTTCAGGAAATAATGGGGCCAACGTCCTGACTTTC. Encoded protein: CASSSGNNGANVLTF.

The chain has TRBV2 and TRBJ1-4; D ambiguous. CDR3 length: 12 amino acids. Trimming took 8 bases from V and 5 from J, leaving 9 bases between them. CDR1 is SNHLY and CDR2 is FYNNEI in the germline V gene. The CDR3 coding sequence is TGTGCCAGCCGGGATCTCAATGAAAAACTGTTTTTT. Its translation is CASRDLNEKLFF.

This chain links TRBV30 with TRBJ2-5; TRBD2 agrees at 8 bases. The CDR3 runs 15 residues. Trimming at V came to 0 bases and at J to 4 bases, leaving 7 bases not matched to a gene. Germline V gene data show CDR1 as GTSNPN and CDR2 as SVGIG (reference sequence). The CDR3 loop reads CAWSVPVSGGETQYF. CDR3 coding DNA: TGTGCCTGGAGTGTTCCGGTGAGCGGGGGAGAGACCCAGTACTTC.

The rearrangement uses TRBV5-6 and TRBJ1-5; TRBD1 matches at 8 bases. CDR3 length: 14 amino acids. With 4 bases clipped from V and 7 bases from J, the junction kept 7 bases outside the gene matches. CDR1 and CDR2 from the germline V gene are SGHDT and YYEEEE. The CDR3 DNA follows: TGTGCCAGCAGCCTTCAGGGGGCTAGGCAGCCCCAGCATTTT. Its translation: CASSLQGARQPQHF.

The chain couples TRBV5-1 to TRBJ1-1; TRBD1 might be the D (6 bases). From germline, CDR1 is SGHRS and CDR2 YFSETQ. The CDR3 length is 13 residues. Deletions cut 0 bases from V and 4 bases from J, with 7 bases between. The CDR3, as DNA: TGCGCCAGCAGCTTGGCAGGGGTCACTGAAGCTTTCTTT. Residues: CASSLAGVTEAFF.

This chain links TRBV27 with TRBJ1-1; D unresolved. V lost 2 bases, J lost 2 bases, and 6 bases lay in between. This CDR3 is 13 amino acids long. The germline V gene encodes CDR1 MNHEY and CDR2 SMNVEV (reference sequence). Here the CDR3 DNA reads TGTGCCAGCAGTTTAGGGCTAAACACTGAAGCTTTCTTT. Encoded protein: CASSLGLNTEAFF.

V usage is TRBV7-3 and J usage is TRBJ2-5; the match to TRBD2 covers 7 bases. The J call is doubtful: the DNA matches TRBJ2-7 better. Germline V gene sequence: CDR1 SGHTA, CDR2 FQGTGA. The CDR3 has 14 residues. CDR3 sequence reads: CASSSTREASEQYF. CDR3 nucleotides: TGTGCCAGCAGCTCCACCCGGGAGGCGTCCGAGCAGTACTTC.

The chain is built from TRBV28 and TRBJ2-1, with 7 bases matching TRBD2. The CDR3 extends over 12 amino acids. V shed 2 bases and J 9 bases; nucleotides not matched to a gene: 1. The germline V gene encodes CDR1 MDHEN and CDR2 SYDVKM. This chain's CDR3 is CASSLGGVEQFF. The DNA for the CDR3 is TGTGCCAGCAGTTTAGGGGGGGTTGAGCAGTTCTTC.

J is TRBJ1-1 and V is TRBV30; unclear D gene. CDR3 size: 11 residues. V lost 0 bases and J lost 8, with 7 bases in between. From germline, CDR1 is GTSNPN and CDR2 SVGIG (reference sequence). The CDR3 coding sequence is TGTGCCTGGAGTGTGGTCAGAGAAGCTTTCTTT. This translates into CAWSVVREAFF.

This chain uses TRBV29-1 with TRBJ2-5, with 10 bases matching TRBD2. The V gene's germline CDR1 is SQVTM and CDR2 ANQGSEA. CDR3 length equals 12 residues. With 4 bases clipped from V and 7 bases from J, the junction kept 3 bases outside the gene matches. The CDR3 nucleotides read TGCAGCGTTGCGGCTAGCGGGAGGACCCAGTACTTC. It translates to CSVAASGRTQYF.

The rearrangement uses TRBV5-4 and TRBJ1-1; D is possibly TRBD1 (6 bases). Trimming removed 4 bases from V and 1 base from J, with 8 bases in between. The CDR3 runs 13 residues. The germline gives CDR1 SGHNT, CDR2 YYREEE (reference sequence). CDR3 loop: CASSEDRNTEAFF. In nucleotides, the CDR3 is TGTGCCAGCAGCGAGGACAGGAACACTGAAGCTTTCTTT.

This CDR3 is CASSIDWGGKTQYF. CDR3 nucleotide sequence: TGTGCCAGTAGTATAGATTGGGGGGGGAAGACCCAGTACTTC. This chain uses TRBV19 with TRBJ2-5, with TRBD2 matching 7 bases. Germline-derived CDR1 and CDR2 are LNHDA and SQIVND (reference sequence). V dropped 0 bases and J dropped 6; count of bases not matched to a gene: 4. The CDR3 sequence is 14 residues long. The full variable domain, with the rest looked up from reference TRBV19 and TRBJ2-5, is DGGITQSPKYLFRKEGQNVTLSCEQNLNHDAMYWYRQDPGQGLRLIYYSQIVNDFQKGDIAEGYSVSREKKESFPLTVTSAQKNPTAFYLCASSIDWGGKTQYFGPGTRLLVL.

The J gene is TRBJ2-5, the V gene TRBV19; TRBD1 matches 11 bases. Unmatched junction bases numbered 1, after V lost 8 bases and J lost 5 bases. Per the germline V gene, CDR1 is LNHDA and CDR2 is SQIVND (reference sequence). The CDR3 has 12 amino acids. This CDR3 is CASGTGGETQYF. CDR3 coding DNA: TGTGCCAGTGGGACAGGGGGGGAGACCCAGTACTTC.